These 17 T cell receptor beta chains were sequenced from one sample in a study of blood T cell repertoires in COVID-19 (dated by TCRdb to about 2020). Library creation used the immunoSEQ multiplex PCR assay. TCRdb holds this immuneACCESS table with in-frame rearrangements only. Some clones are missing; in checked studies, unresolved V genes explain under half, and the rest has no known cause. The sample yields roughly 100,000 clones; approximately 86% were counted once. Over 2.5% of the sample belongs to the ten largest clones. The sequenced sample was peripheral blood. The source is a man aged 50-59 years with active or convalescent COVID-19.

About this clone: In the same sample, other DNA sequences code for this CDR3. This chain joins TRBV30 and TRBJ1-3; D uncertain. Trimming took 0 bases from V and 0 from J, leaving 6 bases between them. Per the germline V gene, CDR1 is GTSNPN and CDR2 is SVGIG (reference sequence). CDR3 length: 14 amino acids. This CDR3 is CAWSVQNSGNTIYF. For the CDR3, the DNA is TGTGCCTGGAGTGTACAAAACTCTGGAAACACCATATATTTT.

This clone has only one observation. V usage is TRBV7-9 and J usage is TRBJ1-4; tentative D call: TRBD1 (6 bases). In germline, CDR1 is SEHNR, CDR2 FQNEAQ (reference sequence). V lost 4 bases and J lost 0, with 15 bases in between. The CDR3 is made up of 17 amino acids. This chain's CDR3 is CASSSRGARSTNEKLFF. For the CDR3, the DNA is TGTGCCAGCAGCTCCAGGGGCGCGAGGTCAACTAATGAAAAACTGTTTTTT.

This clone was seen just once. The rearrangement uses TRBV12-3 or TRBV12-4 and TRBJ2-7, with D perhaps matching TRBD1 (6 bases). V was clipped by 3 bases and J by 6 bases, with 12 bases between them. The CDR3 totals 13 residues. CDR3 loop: CASSFSQGSEQYF. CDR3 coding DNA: TGTGCCAGCAGTTTCTCCCAGGGGTCCGAGCAGTACTTC.

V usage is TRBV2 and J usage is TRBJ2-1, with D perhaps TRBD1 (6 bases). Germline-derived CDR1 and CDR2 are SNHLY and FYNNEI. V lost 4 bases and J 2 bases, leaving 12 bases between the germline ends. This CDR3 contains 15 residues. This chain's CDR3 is CASSAQGSAYNEQFF. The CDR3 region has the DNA TGTGCCAGCAGTGCACAGGGTAGCGCCTACAATGAGCAGTTCTTC. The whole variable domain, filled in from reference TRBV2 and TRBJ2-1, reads EPEVTQTPSHQVTQMGQEVILRCVPISNHLYFYWYRQILGQKVEFLVSFYNNEISEKSEIFDDQFSVERPDGSNFTLKIRSTKLEDSAMYFCASSAQGSAYNEQFFGPGTRLTVL.

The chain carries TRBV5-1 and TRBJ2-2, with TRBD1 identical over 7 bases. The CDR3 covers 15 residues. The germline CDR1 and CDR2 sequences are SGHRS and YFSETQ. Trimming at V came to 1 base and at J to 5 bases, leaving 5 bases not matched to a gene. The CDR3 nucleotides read TGCGCCAGCAGCTTGTGGGACAGTAGTACCGGGGAGCTGTTTTTT. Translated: CASSLWDSSTGELFF.

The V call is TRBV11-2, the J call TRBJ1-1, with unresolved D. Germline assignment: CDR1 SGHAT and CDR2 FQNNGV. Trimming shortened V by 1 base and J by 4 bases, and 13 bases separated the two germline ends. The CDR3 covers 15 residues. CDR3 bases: TGTGCCAGCAGCTTAGGGACGGTGGGGAGCACTGAAGCTTTCTTT. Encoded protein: CASSLGTVGSTEAFF.

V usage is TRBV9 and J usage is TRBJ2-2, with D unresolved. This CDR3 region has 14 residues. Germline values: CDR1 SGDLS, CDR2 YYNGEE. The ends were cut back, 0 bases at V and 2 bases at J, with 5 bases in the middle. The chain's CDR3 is CASSVGPNTGELFF. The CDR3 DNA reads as TGTGCCAGCAGCGTAGGGCCTAACACCGGGGAGCTGTTTTTT.

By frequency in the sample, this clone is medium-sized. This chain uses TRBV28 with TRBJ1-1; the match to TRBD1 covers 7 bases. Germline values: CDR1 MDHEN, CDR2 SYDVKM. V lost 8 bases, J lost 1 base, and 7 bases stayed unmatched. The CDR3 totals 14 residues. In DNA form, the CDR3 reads TGTGCCAGCCGCTACAGGGGAGGGAACACTGAAGCTTTCTTT. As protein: CASRYRGGNTEAFF.

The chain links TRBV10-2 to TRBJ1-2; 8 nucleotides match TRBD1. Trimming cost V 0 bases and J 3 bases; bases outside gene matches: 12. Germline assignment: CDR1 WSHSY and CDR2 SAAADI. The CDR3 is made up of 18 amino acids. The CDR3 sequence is CASSESWFAGGEDYGYTF. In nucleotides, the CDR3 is TGCGCCAGCAGTGAGTCCTGGTTCGCAGGGGGCGAGGACTATGGCTACACCTTC.

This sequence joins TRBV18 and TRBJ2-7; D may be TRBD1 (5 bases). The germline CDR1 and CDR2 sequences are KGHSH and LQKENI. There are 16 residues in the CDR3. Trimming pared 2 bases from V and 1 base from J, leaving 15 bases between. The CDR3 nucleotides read TGTGCCAGCTCACCAATCCCCCTGACAGCTTCCTACGAGCAGTACTTC. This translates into CASSPIPLTASYEQYF.

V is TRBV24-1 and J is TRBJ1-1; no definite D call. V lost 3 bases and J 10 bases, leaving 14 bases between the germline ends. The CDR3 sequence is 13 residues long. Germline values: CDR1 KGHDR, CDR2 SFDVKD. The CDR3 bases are TGTGCCACCAGTGATCCTGACTTGGTGGGAGCTTTCTTT. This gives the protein CATSDPDLVGAFF.

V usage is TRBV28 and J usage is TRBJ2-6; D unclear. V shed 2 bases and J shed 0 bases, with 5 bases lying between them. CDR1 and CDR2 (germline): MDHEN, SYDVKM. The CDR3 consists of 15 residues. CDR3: CASSLHGSGANVLTF. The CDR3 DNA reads TGTGCCAGCAGTTTACACGGCTCTGGGGCCAACGTCCTGACTTTC.

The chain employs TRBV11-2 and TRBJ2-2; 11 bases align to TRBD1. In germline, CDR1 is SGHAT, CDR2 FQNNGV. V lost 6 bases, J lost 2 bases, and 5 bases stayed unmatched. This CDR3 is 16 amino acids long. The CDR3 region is CASSLRTGGNTGELFF. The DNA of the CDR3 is TGTGCCAGCAGTCTCAGGACAGGGGGCAACACCGGGGAGCTGTTTTTT.

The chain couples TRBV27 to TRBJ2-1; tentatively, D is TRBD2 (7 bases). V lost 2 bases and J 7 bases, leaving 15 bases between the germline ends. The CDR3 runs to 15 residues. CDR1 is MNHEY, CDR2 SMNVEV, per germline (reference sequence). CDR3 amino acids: CASSLTSGGRNEQFF. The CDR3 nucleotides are TGTGCCAGCAGTTTAACCTCGGGGGGCAGGAATGAGCAGTTCTTC.

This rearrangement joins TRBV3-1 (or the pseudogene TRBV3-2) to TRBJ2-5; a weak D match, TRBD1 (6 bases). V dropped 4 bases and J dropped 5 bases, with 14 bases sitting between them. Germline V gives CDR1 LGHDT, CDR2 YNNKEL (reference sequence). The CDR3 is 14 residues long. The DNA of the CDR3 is TGTGCCAGCAGCCCTATACAGGGCCAGGAGACCCAGTACTTC. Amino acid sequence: CASSPIQGQETQYF.

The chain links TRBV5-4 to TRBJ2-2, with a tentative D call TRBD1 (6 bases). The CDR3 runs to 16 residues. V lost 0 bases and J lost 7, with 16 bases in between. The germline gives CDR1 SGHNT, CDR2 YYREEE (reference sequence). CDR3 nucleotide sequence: TGTGCCAGCAGCTTGGCCGCTCAGGGGCCGGTCGGGGAGCTGTTTTTT. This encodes CASSLAAQGPVGELFF.

The CDR3 region is CASRESTGTAFF. The CDR3, as DNA: TGTGCCAGCAGAGAATCGACAGGGACAGCTTTCTTT. This sequence joins TRBV28 and TRBJ1-1; TRBD1 matches 7 bases. CDR1 is MDHEN and CDR2 is SYDVKM in the germline V gene. The CDR3 length is 12 residues. Trimming cost V 6 bases and J 10 bases; bases outside gene matches: 8.